This T cell receptor (beta chain) was observed in a study of shared clonotypes between healthy human individuals. The repertoire was sequenced with immunoSEQ multiplex PCR; TCRdb's copy has only in-frame clones and lacks some. The data contain around 1,900,000 clones, roughly 95% of them singletons. Only CD45RO-negative cells positively selected for CCR7 counted as naive CD8 cells, so terminally differentiated effector memory CD45RA+ cells were excluded. V was pared by 0 bases and J by 6 bases, with 14 bases between. CDR3 length: 15 residues. CDR1 is LNHNV, CDR2 YYDKDF, per germline (reference sequence).

The receptor was isolated from a man between 18 and 29 years old in good health. Some clones in this sample may be carry-over from other donors' samples. This sequence joins TRBV15 and TRBJ1-2; tentatively, D is TRBD1 (6 bases). What was sequenced was naive CD8+ T cells from PBMCs. The CDR3 here is CATSRDTGNLHGYTF. The CDR3 nucleotides are TGTGCCACCAGCAGAGATACAGGGAACCTGCATGGCTACACCTTC.